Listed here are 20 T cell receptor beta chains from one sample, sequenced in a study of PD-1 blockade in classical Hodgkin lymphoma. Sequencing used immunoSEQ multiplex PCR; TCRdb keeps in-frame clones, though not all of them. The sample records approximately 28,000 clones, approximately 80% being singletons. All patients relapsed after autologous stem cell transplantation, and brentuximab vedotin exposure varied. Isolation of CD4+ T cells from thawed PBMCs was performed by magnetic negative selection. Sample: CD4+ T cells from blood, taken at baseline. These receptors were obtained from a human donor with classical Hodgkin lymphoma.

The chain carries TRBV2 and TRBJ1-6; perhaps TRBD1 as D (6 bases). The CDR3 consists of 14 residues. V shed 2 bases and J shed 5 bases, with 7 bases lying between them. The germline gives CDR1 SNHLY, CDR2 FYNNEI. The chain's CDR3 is CASSEQGNNSPLHF. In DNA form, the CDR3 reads TGTGCCAGCAGTGAACAGGGGAATAATTCACCCCTCCACTTT.

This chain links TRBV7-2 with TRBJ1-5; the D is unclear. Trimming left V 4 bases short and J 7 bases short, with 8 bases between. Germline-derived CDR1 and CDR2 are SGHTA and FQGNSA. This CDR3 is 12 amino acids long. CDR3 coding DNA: TGTGCCAGCAGCTCGTTGGGCCAGCCCCAGCATTTT. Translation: CASSSLGQPQHF.

Written as DNA, the CDR3 is TGTGCTAGTGGTTCCCCCAGGTCCTGGGGTGCGGGCTCCTACAATGAGCAGTTCTTC. Amino acids: CASGSPRSWGAGSYNEQFF. The chain has TRBV12-5 and TRBJ2-1; a weak D match, TRBD2 (5 bases). From germline, CDR1 is LGHNT and CDR2 FRNRAP. V was clipped by 4 bases and J by 0 bases, with 22 bases between them. This CDR3 has 19 residues.

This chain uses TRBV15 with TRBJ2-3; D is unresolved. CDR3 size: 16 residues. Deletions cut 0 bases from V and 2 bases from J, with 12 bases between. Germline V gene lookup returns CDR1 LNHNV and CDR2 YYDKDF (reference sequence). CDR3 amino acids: CATSRDRMGTTDTQYF. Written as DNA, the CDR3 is TGTGCCACCAGCAGAGATCGAATGGGTACCACAGATACGCAGTATTTT.

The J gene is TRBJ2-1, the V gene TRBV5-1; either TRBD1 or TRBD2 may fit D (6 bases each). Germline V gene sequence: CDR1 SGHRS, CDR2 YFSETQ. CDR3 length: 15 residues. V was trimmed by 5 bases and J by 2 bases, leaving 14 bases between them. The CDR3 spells CASRTGGEAYNEQFF. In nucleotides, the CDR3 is TGCGCCAGCAGGACCGGGGGCGAGGCCTACAATGAGCAGTTCTTC.

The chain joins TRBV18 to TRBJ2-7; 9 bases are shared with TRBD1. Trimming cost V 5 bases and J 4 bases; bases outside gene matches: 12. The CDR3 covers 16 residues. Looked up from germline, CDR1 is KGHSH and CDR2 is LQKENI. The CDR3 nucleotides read TGTGCCAGCTCATTGACAGGGGGTCAGGCCCTATACGAGCAGTACTTC. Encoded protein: CASSLTGGQALYEQYF.

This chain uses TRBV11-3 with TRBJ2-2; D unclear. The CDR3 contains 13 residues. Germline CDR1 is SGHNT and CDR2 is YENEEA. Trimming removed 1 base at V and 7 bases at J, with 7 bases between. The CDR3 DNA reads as TGTGCCAGCAGCTTAGTATGGGGCGGGGAGCTGTTTTTT. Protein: CASSLVWGGELFF.

The CDR3: CAWGSTNEKLFF. CDR3 in DNA: TGTGCCTGGGGGTCGACTAATGAAAAACTGTTTTTT. The V gene is TRBV30, the J gene TRBJ1-4; D remains unclear. Germline CDR1 and CDR2: GTSNPN and SVGIG (reference sequence). The CDR3 consists of 12 residues. Trimming took off 5 bases at V and 2 bases at J, with 6 bases between the two ends.

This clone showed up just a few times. The CDR3 coding sequence is TGTGCCAGCAGCGTGGACAGGGGGCAGGACACTGAAGCTTTCTTT. This codes for CASSVDRGQDTEAFF. The chain recombines TRBV5-4 with TRBJ1-1, with 11 bases identical to TRBD1. V lost 4 bases to trimming and J lost 3 bases; unmatched junction nucleotides: 5. The CDR3 runs 15 residues. Germline V CDR1 and CDR2: SGHNT, YYREEE (reference sequence).

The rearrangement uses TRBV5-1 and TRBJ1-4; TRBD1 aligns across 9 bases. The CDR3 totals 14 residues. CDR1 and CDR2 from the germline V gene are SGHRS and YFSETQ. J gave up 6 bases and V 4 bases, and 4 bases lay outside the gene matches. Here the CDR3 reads CASSRDRVHEKLFF. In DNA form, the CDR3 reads TGCGCCAGCAGCCGGGACAGGGTCCATGAAAAACTGTTTTTT.

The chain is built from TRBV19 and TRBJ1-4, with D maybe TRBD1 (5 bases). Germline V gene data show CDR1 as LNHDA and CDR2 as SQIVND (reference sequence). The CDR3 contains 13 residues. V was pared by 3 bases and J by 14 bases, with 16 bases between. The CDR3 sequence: CASSIPGTPRLFF. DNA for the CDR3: TGTGCCAGTAGTATTCCCGGGACCCCGCGGCTGTTTTTT. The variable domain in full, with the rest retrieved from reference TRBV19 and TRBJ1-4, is DGGITQSPKYLFRKEGQNVTLSCEQNLNHDAMYWYRQDPGQGLRLIYYSQIVNDFQKGDIAEGYSVSREKKESFPLTVTSAQKNPTAFYLCASSIPGTPRLFFGSGTQLSVL.

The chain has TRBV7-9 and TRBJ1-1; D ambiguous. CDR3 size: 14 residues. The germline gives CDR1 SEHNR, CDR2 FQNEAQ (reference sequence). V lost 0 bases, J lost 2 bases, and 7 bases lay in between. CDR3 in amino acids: CASSLATQNTEAFF. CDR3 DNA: TGTGCCAGCAGCTTAGCCACCCAAAACACTGAAGCTTTCTTT.

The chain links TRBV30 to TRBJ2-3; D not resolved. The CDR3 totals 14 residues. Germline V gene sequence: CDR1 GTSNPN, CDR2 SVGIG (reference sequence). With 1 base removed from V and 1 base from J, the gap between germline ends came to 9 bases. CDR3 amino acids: CAWSAPGGTDTQYF. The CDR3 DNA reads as TGTGCCTGGAGTGCCCCTGGTGGCACAGATACGCAGTATTTT.

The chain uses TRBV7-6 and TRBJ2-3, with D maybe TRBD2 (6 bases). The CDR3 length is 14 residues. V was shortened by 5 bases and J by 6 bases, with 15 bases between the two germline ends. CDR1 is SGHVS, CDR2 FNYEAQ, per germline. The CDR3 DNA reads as TGTGCCAGCAGCCCCCGACTAGTGGGGGATACGCAGTATTTT. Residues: CASSPRLVGDTQYF.

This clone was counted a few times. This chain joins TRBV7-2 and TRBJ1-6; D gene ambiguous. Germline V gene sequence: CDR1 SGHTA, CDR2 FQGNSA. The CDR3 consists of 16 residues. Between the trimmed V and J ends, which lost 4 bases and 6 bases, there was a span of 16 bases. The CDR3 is CASSSTPGSFNSPLHF. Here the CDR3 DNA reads TGTGCCAGCAGCTCAACGCCCGGCAGCTTTAATTCACCCCTCCACTTT.

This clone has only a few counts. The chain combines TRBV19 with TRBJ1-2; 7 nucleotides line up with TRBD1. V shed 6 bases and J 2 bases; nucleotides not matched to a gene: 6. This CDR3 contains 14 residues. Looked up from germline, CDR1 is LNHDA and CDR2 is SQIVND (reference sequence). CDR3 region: CASRNPRGNYGYTF. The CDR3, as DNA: TGTGCCAGTAGGAATCCCAGGGGGAACTATGGCTACACCTTC.

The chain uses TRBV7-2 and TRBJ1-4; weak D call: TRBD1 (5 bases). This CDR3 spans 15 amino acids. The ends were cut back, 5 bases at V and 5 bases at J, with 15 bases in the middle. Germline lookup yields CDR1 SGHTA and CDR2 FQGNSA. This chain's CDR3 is CASSPRGRANEKLFF. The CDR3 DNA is TGTGCCAGCAGCCCGCGGGGCAGGGCGAATGAAAAACTGTTTTTT. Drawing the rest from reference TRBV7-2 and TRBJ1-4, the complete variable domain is GAGVSQSPSNKVTEKGKDVELRCDPISGHTALYWYRQSLGQGLEFLIYFQGNSAPDKSGLPSDRFSAERTGGSVSTLTIQRTQQEDSAVYLCASSPRGRANEKLFFGSGTQLSVL.

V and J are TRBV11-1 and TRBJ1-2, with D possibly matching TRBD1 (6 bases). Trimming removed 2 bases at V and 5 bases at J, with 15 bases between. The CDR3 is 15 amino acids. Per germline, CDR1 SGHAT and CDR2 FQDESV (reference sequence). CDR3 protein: CASSLLGAGEYGYTF. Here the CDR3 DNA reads TGTGCCAGCAGCTTATTGGGGGCAGGAGAATATGGCTACACCTTC.

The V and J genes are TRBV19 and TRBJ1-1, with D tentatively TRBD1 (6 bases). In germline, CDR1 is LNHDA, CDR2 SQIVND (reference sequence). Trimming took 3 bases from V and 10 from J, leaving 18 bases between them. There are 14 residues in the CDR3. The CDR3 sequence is CASSIPYREGRAFF. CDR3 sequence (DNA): TGTGCCAGTAGTATCCCCTACAGGGAGGGGAGAGCTTTCTTT.

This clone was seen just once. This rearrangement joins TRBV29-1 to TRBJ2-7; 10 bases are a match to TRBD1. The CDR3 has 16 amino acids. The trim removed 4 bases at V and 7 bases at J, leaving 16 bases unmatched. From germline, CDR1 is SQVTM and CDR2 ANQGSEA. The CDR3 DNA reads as TGCAGCGTTGCTCGGTTTCCGGGACAGGGGCCTCAAGAGCAGTACTTC. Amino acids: CSVARFPGQGPQEQYF.